The present T cell receptor beta chain was sequenced within a study of T cell repertoires in aging, cancer and after chemotherapy. Whole-study context: Healthy donor repertoires were recorded over several months to years and showed clear clonal overlap. Notes on the study in general: Immunological memory after chemotherapy cannot be judged from the repertoire data. Age-matched healthy donors had significantly more diverse, less clonal blood TCR repertoires than untreated cancer patients.

Peripheral blood genomic DNA, not sorted cells or RNA, was the template. TRB rearrangements spanning V, D and J were amplified using mixed TRB-A/B primers. TCRdb reprocessed the multiplex PCR reads with MiXCR, giving one entry per CDR3 protein. The sample has 9,500 to 13,000 distinct CDR3 sequences, around 40% seen once. CDR3 length: 16 amino acids. Deletions cut 1 base from V and 2 bases from J, with 12 bases between. Germline loops: CDR1 MNHNS, CDR2 SASEGT. This clonotype appeared a few times. The target antigen is unknown. The TCR sequence derives from a human donor in good health. This chain joins TRBV6-1 and TRBJ2-1; possible D gene TRBD2, 5 bases. Sequencing input: blood. The DNA for the CDR3 is TGTGCCAGCAGTGAAGATCCAGTCGGGGCCTACAATGAGCAGTTCTTC. Translating it yields CASSEDPVGAYNEQFF.